This paragraph reports one T cell receptor beta chain. Losses at the gene ends were 7 bases for V and 5 bases for J; bases not matched to a gene: 11. Germline V gene sequence: CDR1 SNHLY, CDR2 FYNNEI. The CDR3 is 15 amino acids. The sample is drawn from a study of graft-versus-host responses after intestinal transplantation. The wider study: Following induction with anti-thymocyte globulin, all recipients were given tacrolimus and steroids for around three years.

Study-wide results and limits: The authors found GvH clones in recipient marrow, some appearing first in ileum or blood. The highest levels of circulating GvH clones went along with early declines in HvG clones after transplant.

The repertoire was sequenced with immunoSEQ multiplex PCR; TCRdb's copy has only in-frame clones and lacks some. This repertoire shows 12,000 or so clones, 30% to 35% found once; its top ten account for roughly 3.2%. Co-plated with about 200,000 CFSE-labeled responder cells were about 200,000 irradiated, violet-dye-labeled stimulator cells. Proliferating CFSE-low CD3+CD4+ and CD3+CD8+ responders were sorted post-reaction. The receptor comes from a human patient who received an intestinal transplant. Sequencing was performed on alloreactive CD8+ T cells from a mixed lymphocyte reaction culture, taken before intestinal transplant. The subset here: CFSE-low proliferating T cells sorted from roughly 6-day pre-transplant mixed lymphocyte reaction (GvH or HvG direction). This chain uses TRBV2 with TRBJ2-7, with TRBD1 matching 10 bases. CDR3 sequence (DNA): TGTGCCAGCATTCCCCTTGGGGACAGGGGCCACGAGCAGTACTTC. Amino acid sequence: CASIPLGDRGHEQYF.